This T cell receptor (beta chain) came from a study of cytomegalovirus exposure and HLA in healthy donors. Study context: The 95 to 150 validation repertoires were produced on the same platform as the 670 or so repertoires of the first cohort. This was reported in a later analysis. Whole-study findings and limits: The classifier was said to identify cytomegalovirus status with high specificity and sensitivity. Among TCR sequences, most were rare, though some public TCRs appeared in many donors.

This clone has only a few counts. Its cognate antigen is unknown. Assay: immunoSEQ multiplex PCR; the TCRdb copy retains only in-frame clones and omits some. The data show about 130,000 clones, with 85% to 90% seen just once and 1.2% to 1.5% held by the top ten. It was the approximately 130-subject validation cohort, separate from the roughly 700-subject first cohort, to which the donors belonged. V was pared by 4 bases and J by 4 bases, with 6 bases of the junction left unmatched. CDR1 and CDR2 (germline): SGHTA, FQGNSA. The CDR3 has 15 amino acids. The sequenced sample was PBMCs. This TCR was sampled from a man aged 25-45 years in good health and CMV-seronegative. V gene TRBV7-2 combines with J gene TRBJ2-2; 7 nucleotides align to TRBD2. CDR3 amino acids: CASSSSGTTTGELFF. For the CDR3, the DNA is TGTGCCAGCAGCTCGTCTGGGACTACCACCGGGGAGCTGTTTTTT. Combining the CDR3 with reference TRBV7-2 and TRBJ2-2 gives the whole variable domain GAGVSQSPSNKVTEKGKDVELRCDPISGHTALYWYRQSLGQGLEFLIYFQGNSAPDKSGLPSDRFSAERTGGSVSTLTIQRTQQEDSAVYLCASSSSGTTTGELFFGEGSRLTVL.